This T cell receptor beta chain was identified during a study of beta chain features in type 1 diabetes. Study summary: There was similarity between patients and healthy donors in age, gender and cell yields. All samples combined gave roughly 100 million sorted cells for examination.

Study-level points and caveats: TCRB CDR3 length was moderately but significantly reduced in all four CD4+ subsets of Type 1 diabetes patients. TCRB repertoires of naive, central memory and Treg cells appeared more similar among patients than among healthy donors.

With 2 bases removed from V and 2 bases from J, the gap between germline ends came to 12 bases. Germline assignment: CDR1 MGHRA and CDR2 YSYEKL. The CDR3 has 15 amino acids. Expressed TCRB transcripts were sequenced, since all the RNA that had been isolated was reverse transcribed. Sequenced by immunoSEQ multiplex PCR; TCRdb stores in-frame clones only, minus some. The sample includes a few hundred thousand clones, around 12% of them seen just once. This clone was recorded a few times. The antigen remains undetermined. The receptor was isolated from a young woman with type 1 diabetes. The sequenced material came from naive CD4+ T cells from blood. The J gene is TRBJ2-5, the V gene TRBV4-1, with D uncertain. The CDR3: CASSQIVPQQETQYF. As DNA, the CDR3 is TGCGCCAGCAGCCAAATTGTTCCGCAGCAAGAGACCCAGTACTTC.